One T cell receptor beta chain is described in this entry. The source of the sample is a study of monozygotic twins with inflammatory bowel disease. This CDR3 is built from 14 residues. Germline values: CDR1 ENHRY, CDR2 SYGVKD. TCRdb re-called the 5' RACE reads and catalogs CDR3 proteins one per entry, DNA excluded. The table for this sample gives some 160,000 distinct CDR3 sequences. This TCR derives from a human donor with ulcerative colitis or Crohn's disease, or a healthy co-twin of an affected twin (not recorded which). The rearrangement uses TRBV10-3 and TRBJ1-4. The specimen sequenced was blood. This CDR3 is CAISDGEAGEKLFF.